These 16 T cell receptor beta chains came from one sample sequenced in a study of blood T cell repertoires in COVID-19. Profiled with immunoSEQ multiplex PCR; TCRdb holds only in-frame clones, not every one. The data hold roughly 70,000 clones, with about 88% observed a single time. Input material: peripheral blood. Receptors originate from an elderly man with COVID-19, enrolled during active disease.

V and J are TRBV4-3 and TRBJ1-2; no reliable D call. The germline gives CDR1 LGHNA, CDR2 YSLEER. Trimming shortened V by 0 bases and J by 6 bases, and 11 bases separated the two germline ends. This CDR3 spans 14 amino acids. CDR3 bases: TGCGCCAGCAGCCAAGAGGGATTCGGGGATGGCTACACCTTC. It encodes CASSQEGFGDGYTF.

V and J are TRBV19 and TRBJ2-4, with 8 bases matching TRBD2. CDR1 LNHDA and CDR2 SQIVND come from the germline V gene (reference sequence). There are 14 residues in the CDR3. V was pared by 6 bases and J by 7 bases, with 8 bases of the junction left unmatched. The CDR3 DNA reads TGTGCCAGTAGACCGGGGGGGCCCGGGAACATTCAGTACTTC. Translation gives CASRPGGPGNIQYF.

V is TRBV6-1 and J is TRBJ1-5; D is perhaps TRBD1 (5 bases). This CDR3 is 13 amino acids long. Germline V lookup: CDR1 MNHNS, CDR2 SASEGT. Trimming stripped 0 bases from V and 6 bases from J, with 6 bases between. The CDR3 protein is CASSEARGQPQHF. CDR3 in DNA: TGTGCCAGCAGTGAAGCAAGGGGTCAGCCCCAGCATTTT.

This clone was picked up a small number of times. The chain combines TRBV4-2 with TRBJ1-6; 10 nucleotides line up with TRBD1. The germline V gene has CDR1 LGHNA and CDR2 YNFKEQ. V lost 0 bases to trimming and J lost 9 bases; unmatched junction nucleotides: 5. CDR3 length equals 16 residues. The DNA of the CDR3 is TGTGCCAGCAGCCAAGAGAGACAGGGGGCAGGTTCACCCCTCCACTTT. It encodes CASSQERQGAGSPLHF.

The chain has TRBV4-1 and TRBJ1-2; D uncertain. CDR3 length: 13 amino acids. The V and J ends lost 8 bases and 8 bases respectively, with 18 bases between them. Per germline, CDR1 MGHRA and CDR2 YSYEKL. The CDR3 nucleotides read TGCGCCAGCCGGCGGACTGAGATTGAGGGCTACACCTTC. It yields the protein CASRRTEIEGYTF.

This chain joins TRBV28 and TRBJ1-6, with D perhaps TRBD1 (5 bases). The V and J ends lost 7 bases and 4 bases respectively, with 14 bases between them. The CDR3 spans 15 residues. CDR1 and CDR2 (germline): MDHEN, SYDVKM. CDR3 amino acids: CASTPGGGYNSPLHF. The DNA for the CDR3 is TGTGCCAGCACCCCGGGGGGTGGGTATAATTCACCCCTCCACTTT.

The chain couples TRBV5-4 to TRBJ2-7; TRBD1 aligns across 8 bases. Germline trimming cut 0 bases from V and 3 bases from J; bases unmatched to any gene: 8. CDR3 length: 16 residues. Per germline, CDR1 SGHNT and CDR2 YYREEE (reference sequence). This CDR3 is CASSLGTGGSFYEQYF. The CDR3 DNA is TGTGCCAGCAGCTTGGGCACAGGGGGATCTTTCTACGAGCAGTACTTC.

The chain carries TRBV5-6 and TRBJ1-2; TRBD1 matches at 12 bases. CDR1 is SGHDT, CDR2 YYEEEE, per germline. The CDR3 runs 15 residues. Losses at the gene ends were 0 bases for V and 7 bases for J; bases not matched to a gene: 4. The CDR3 loop is CASSLGGQGASGYTF. CDR3 DNA sequence: TGTGCCAGCAGCTTGGGGGGACAGGGGGCGAGTGGCTACACCTTC.

This clone appeared once. The chain is built from TRBV7-6 and TRBJ1-5; no clear D. The CDR3 has 13 amino acids. Looked up from germline, CDR1 is SGHVS and CDR2 is FNYEAQ. Trimming shortened V by 5 bases and J by 3 bases, and 8 bases separated the two germline ends. The CDR3 sequence: CASSGSVNQPQHF. The CDR3 nucleotides read TGTGCCAGCAGCGGCAGTGTCAATCAGCCCCAGCATTTT.

The genes are TRBV5-6 and TRBJ1-1; D is unclear. Germline V gene lookup returns CDR1 SGHDT and CDR2 YYEEEE. With 1 base removed from V and 0 bases from J, the gap between germline ends came to 19 bases. The length of the CDR3 is 18 residues. The DNA of the CDR3 is TGTGCCAGCAGCTTGAGAGGATCCTCCCCTATGATGAACACTGAAGCTTTCTTT. It specifies CASSLRGSSPMMNTEAFF.

This chain connects TRBV29-1 to TRBJ1-2; 7 positions agree with TRBD1. Germline V lookup: CDR1 SQVTM, CDR2 ANQGSEA. This CDR3 has 12 amino acids. V shed 5 bases and J 8 bases; nucleotides not matched to a gene: 8. The CDR3 nucleotides are TGCAGCGTTTCGACAGGGACCCTAGGCTACACCTTC. Translation: CSVSTGTLGYTF.

V gene TRBV10-3 combines with J gene TRBJ2-5, with TRBD1 matching 10 bases. Unmatched junction bases numbered 2, after V lost 2 bases and J lost 5 bases. CDR1 ENHRY and CDR2 SYGVKD come from the germline V gene. CDR3 length equals 14 residues. The CDR3 nucleotides are TGTGCCATCAGTGAGGGACAGGGGGACGAGACCCAGTACTTC. Residues: CAISEGQGDETQYF.

The chain has TRBV6-5 and TRBJ1-2; D gene uncertain. Trimming removed 6 bases at V and 0 bases at J, with 8 bases between. Germline CDR1 and CDR2: MNHEY and SVGAGI. This CDR3 comprises 13 residues. The CDR3 reads CASRRSANYGYTF. For the CDR3, the DNA is TGTGCCAGCAGACGCTCAGCTAACTATGGCTACACCTTC.

The chain joins TRBV29-1 to TRBJ1-2, with TRBD1 matching 11 bases. This CDR3 is built from 14 residues. Trimming took 5 bases from V and 6 from J; bases not matched to a gene: 8. Germline loops: CDR1 SQVTM, CDR2 ANQGSEA. CDR3 sequence reads: CSVLDRGPGNGYTF. CDR3 bases: TGCAGCGTTCTGGACAGGGGGCCGGGAAATGGCTACACCTTC.

The chain couples TRBV15 to TRBJ2-5, with TRBD2 matching 14 bases. Germline lookup yields CDR1 LNHNV and CDR2 YYDKDF (reference sequence). Germline trimming cut 3 bases from V and 5 bases from J; bases unmatched to any gene: 8. There are 17 residues in the CDR3. CDR3 DNA: TGTGCCACCAGCAGTGGACGACTAGCGGGGGGGCTGGAGACCCAGTACTTC. Encoded protein: CATSSGRLAGGLETQYF.

The chain links TRBV27 to TRBJ2-2, with 7 bases that match TRBD1. Germline CDR1 and CDR2: MNHEY and SMNVEV (reference sequence). This CDR3 has 15 amino acids. The V gene end was trimmed by 2 bases and the J gene end by 1 base; junction bases not matched to a gene: 1. DNA for the CDR3: TGTGCCAGCAGTTTAGACAGGGTGAACACCGGGGAGCTGTTTTTT. Translating it yields CASSLDRVNTGELFF.